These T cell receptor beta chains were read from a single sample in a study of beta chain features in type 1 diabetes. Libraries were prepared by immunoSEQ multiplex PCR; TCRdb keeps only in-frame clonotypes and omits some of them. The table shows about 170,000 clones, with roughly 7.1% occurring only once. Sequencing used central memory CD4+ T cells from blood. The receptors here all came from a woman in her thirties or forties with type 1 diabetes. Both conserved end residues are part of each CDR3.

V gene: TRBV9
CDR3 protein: CASSVGIQGADYGYTF

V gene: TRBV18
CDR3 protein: CASSPTVGLPTEAFF

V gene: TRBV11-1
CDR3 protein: CASSLDALFSGANVLTF

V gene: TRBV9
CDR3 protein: CASSVGGGRARGSYNEQFF

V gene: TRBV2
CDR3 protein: CASREESHSNQPQHF

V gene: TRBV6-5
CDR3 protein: CASSSGTGIDEQYF

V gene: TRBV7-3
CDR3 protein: CASSPQGASPYGYTF

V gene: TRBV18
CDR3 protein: CASSSGLVDEQFF

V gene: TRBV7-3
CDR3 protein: CASSLRAGRGDNEQFF

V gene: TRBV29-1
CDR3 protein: CSVLVYDVDGYTF

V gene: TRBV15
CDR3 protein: CATSRVGGRANEKLFF

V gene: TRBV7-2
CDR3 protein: CASSPSGGTQYEQYF

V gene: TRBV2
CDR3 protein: CASTSGLAGTDTQYF

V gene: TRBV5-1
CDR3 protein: CASSLSTTRAETQYF

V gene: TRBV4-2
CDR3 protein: CASSQERDRPYGYTF

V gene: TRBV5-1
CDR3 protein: CASSSGQGAFNEQFF

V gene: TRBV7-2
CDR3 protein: CASRPGITGFNIQYF

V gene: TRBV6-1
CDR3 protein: CASSGTAYGYTF

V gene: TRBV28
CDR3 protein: CASSPASDSRNQPQHF

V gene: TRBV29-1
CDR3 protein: CSVEGSSGNTQYF

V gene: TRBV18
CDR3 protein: CASSPGTGLGEQFF

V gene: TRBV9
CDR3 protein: CASSVGAHSQPQHF

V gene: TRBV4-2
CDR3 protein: CASSQDEGRSNQPQHF

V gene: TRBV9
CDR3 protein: CASSVGREGDYGYTF

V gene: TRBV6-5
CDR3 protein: CASSRQGNTEAFF

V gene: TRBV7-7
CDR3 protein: CASSALAEETQYF

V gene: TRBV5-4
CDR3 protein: CASSPRQGTSYEQYF

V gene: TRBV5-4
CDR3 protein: CASSGGPGRENTIYF

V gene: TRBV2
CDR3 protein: CASSLRQQNTGELFF

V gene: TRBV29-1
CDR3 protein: CSVLTGFDTGELFF

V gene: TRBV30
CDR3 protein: CAWSDGGDQPQHF

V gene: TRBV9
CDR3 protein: CASSAHSEANTEAFF

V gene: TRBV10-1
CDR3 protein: CASSEETSQETQYF

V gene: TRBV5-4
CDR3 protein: CASSAAGQGASGANVLTF

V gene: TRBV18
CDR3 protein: CASSPGPPLYEQYF

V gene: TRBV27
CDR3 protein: CASSLQGAYEQYF

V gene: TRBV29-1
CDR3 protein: CSVEGGGETQYF